A single sample gave rise to the 5 T cell receptor beta chains below, sequenced in a study of long-term antiretroviral therapy in people with HIV. The run of the v3.0 immunoSEQ assay was at survey level. Produced via immunoSEQ multiplex PCR; TCRdb's table is partial and in-frame only. The sample holds around 15,000 clones, 84% seen once. The specimen comprised unsorted PBMCs, sampled 0.1 years after starting antiretroviral therapy. Receptors originate from a young man with HIV.

The J gene is TRBJ1-2, the V gene TRBV27; 7 nucleotides align to TRBD1. V was pared by 5 bases and J by 4 bases, with 10 bases of the junction left unmatched. Germline CDR1 is MNHEY and CDR2 is SMNVEV (reference sequence). The CDR3 is 15 residues long. CDR3 DNA: TGTGCCAGCAGTCGCGCCGGGACAGTCTCCTATGGCTACACCTTC. Its protein is CASSRAGTVSYGYTF.

CDR3: CASSFTGSYYQETQYF. The CDR3 DNA is TGTGCCAGCAGCTTCACAGGGTCCTATTACCAAGAGACCCAGTACTTC. This chain joins TRBV7-9 and TRBJ2-5, with a weak D call TRBD1 (6 bases). CDR1 SEHNR and CDR2 FQNEAQ come from the germline V gene (reference sequence). The V end was cut by 3 bases, the J end by 0 bases, with 14 bases between. The CDR3 length is 16 residues.

The gene calls are TRBV5-4 and TRBJ2-5; a possible D gene is TRBD2 (5 bases). CDR1 is SGHNT, CDR2 YYREEE, per germline (reference sequence). CDR3 size: 15 residues. The V end was cut by 2 bases, the J end by 0 bases, with 11 bases between. The CDR3 coding sequence is TGTGCCAGCAGCTTACCGGGATTGGACCAAGAGACCCAGTACTTC. Protein product: CASSLPGLDQETQYF. Complete variable domain (other parts from reference TRBV5-4 and TRBJ2-5): ETGVTQSPTHLIKTRGQQVTLRCSSQSGHNTVSWYQQALGQGPQFIFQYYREEENGRGNFPPRFSGLQFPNYSSELNVNALELDDSALYLCASSLPGLDQETQYFGPGTRLLVL.

The chain links TRBV11-2 to TRBJ2-2; the match to TRBD2 covers 8 bases. The CDR3 is 17 residues long. Germline values: CDR1 SGHAT, CDR2 FQNNGV. V trimming: 1 base; J trimming: 2 bases; junction bases outside the gene matches: 6. This chain's CDR3 is CASSLGRVAGNTGELFF. CDR3 bases: TGTGCCAGCAGCTTAGGGAGGGTAGCGGGAAACACCGGGGAGCTGTTTTTT.

V and J are TRBV4-1 and TRBJ2-1; a possible D gene is TRBD1 (6 bases). Germline V gene lookup returns CDR1 MGHRA and CDR2 YSYEKL. V dropped 0 bases and J dropped 7 bases, with 19 bases sitting between them. The CDR3 is 17 residues long. CDR3 sequence reads: CASSQDQRVGRGNEQFF. The CDR3 DNA is TGCGCCAGCAGCCAAGATCAGAGGGTGGGTAGGGGGAATGAGCAGTTCTTC.